One and the same sample provided the 8 T cell receptor beta chains below, sequenced in a study of T cells in narcolepsy listed by TCRdb under 2018. The receptor library was made with the immunoSEQ multiplex PCR assay. TCRdb obtained this table from immuneACCESS and retained in-frame rearrangements with V and J assigned. These tables miss some clones; where compared with another copy, unresolved V genes account for less than half of the shortfall, and the remainder is unexplained. In this sample the table shows 36,000 or so clones, about 90% of which occur a single time. Clones ranked in the top ten supply 0.83% of the sample. The specimen sequenced was CD45RA- memory CD4+ T cells from PBMCs. The cell subset or site label on this specimen signifies: memory T cells sorted ex vivo from peripheral blood. The source of these receptors is a human donor with narcolepsy.

The chain joins TRBV30 to TRBJ1-1; tentative D call: TRBD1 (6 bases). V was cut by 6 bases and J by 6 bases, with 17 bases left in between. Per the germline V gene, CDR1 is GTSNPN and CDR2 is SVGIG (reference sequence). There are 13 residues in the CDR3. Here the CDR3 reads CACLLDRPPEAFF. DNA of the CDR3: TGTGCCTGCCTACTTGACAGGCCCCCTGAAGCTTTCTTT.

The V gene is TRBV10-1, the J gene TRBJ2-5; 9 bases line up with TRBD1. The length of the CDR3 is 14 residues. After removal of 4 bases from V and 7 bases from J, the junction contained 7 bases not matched to a gene. Germline V CDR1 and CDR2: WNHNN, SYGVQD (reference sequence). The CDR3 sequence: CASSGDRGERTQYF. CDR3 coding DNA: TGCGCCAGCAGTGGTGACAGGGGGGAGCGGACCCAGTACTTC.

About this clone: An end of the junction differs from the germline gene, which may be a read error. The chain employs TRBV7-7 and TRBJ2-5, with TRBD2 matching 7 bases. Per germline, CDR1 SSHAT and CDR2 FNYEAQ (reference sequence). The length of the CDR3 is 14 residues. DNA of the CDR3: TGTGCTAGCAGCCATAGCGGGTACCAAGAGACCCAGTACTTC. The encoded protein is CASSHSGYQETQYF.

The V call is TRBV11-3, the J call TRBJ1-6, with D hard to call. Trimming pared 5 bases from V and 7 bases from J, leaving 9 bases between. Germline loops: CDR1 SGHNT, CDR2 YENEEA. The CDR3 has 13 amino acids. The CDR3: CASSEAANSPLHF. In DNA, the CDR3 is TGTGCCAGCAGCGAAGCGGCGAATTCACCCCTCCACTTT.

The chain carries TRBV7-9 and TRBJ1-4, with a possible D match to TRBD1 (6 bases). CDR3 size: 15 residues. Trimming took 0 bases from V and 8 from J, leaving 13 bases between them. Germline lookup yields CDR1 SEHNR and CDR2 FQNEAQ (reference sequence). CDR3 coding DNA: TGTGCCAGCAGCTTAGCAGCAGGGGAGGTCGAAAAACTGTTTTTT. This encodes CASSLAAGEVEKLFF.

This chain links TRBV19 with TRBJ1-2; tentatively, D is TRBD1 (6 bases). The length of the CDR3 is 13 residues. The germline CDR1 and CDR2 sequences are LNHDA and SQIVND (reference sequence). Trimming left V 5 bases short and J 8 bases short, with 15 bases between. The CDR3 loop reads CASSQTGYGGYTF. CDR3 bases: TGTGCCAGTAGTCAAACAGGGTACGGCGGCTACACCTTC.

The CDR3 DNA reads TGTGCCAGCAGCTTGGACGGTGGGGAAGCTTTCTTT. Amino acids: CASSLDGGEAFF. The V gene is TRBV7-3, the J gene TRBJ1-1; no clear D gene. The germline CDR1 and CDR2 sequences are SGHTA and FQGTGA. Trimming cost V 3 bases and J 8 bases, with 10 bases left between them. This CDR3 has 12 residues. The whole variable domain, remainder taken from reference TRBV7-3 and TRBJ1-1, is GAGVSQTPSNKVTEKGKYVELRCDPISGHTALYWYRQSLGQGPEFLIYFQGTGAADDSGLPNDRFFAVRPEGSVSTLKIQRTERGDSAVYLCASSLDGGEAFFGQGTRLTVV.

Regarding this clone: This sample also contains other DNA sequences that code for the same CDR3. The chain joins TRBV5-4 to TRBJ1-4, with D possibly matching TRBD1 (5 bases). The V end was cut by 4 bases, the J end by 5 bases, with 12 bases between. This CDR3 region has 14 residues. Germline CDR1 SGHNT, CDR2 YYREEE (reference sequence). The CDR3 loop reads CASSLGATNEKLFF. CDR3 nucleotides: TGTGCCAGCAGCCTAGGGGCTACGAATGAAAAACTGTTTTTT.